These T cell receptor beta chains were read from a single sample in a study of control samples from healthy donors and cancer patients. The method was immunoSEQ multiplex PCR; TCRdb's version includes in-frame clones alone and lacks a portion of them. The top ten hold 15% to 17% of the sample, which has tens of thousands of clones, 91% seen once. Sequenced material: blood. These receptors were collected from a man younger than 45 in good health. Each CDR3 is given with its conserved first and last residue. The D gene is left open where the match is weak. The size entry is marked missing in some rows and otherwise reads once, few, many or a size class.

j_call,clone_size,v_call,d_call,cdr3_aa,cdr3_nt
TRBJ2-2,NA,TRBV24-1,NA,CATGNQNTGELFF,TGTGCCACGGGCAATCAGAACACCGGGGAGCTGTTTTTT
TRBJ1-1,NA,TRBV28,TRBD1,CASSTSGGRTEAFF,TGTGCCAGCAGCACGTCAGGGGGCCGAACTGAAGCTTTCTTT
TRBJ1-5,NA,TRBV28,TRBD1,CASSVPPGQGGDQPQHF,TGTGCCAGCAGTGTCCCTCCGGGACAGGGAGGAGATCAGCCCCAGCATTTT
TRBJ2-1,NA,TRBV5-1,TRBD2,CASSSGGTRVDEQFF,TGCGCCAGCAGCTCTGGCGGGACTAGAGTCGATGAGCAGTTCTTC
TRBJ2-2,NA,TRBV1,NA,CTSSQPGELFF,TGCACCAGCAGCCAACCCGGGGAGCTGTTTTTT
TRBJ2-7,NA,TRBV19,NA,CASSMGDLPYEQYF,TGTGCCAGTAGTATGGGGGACCTTCCCTACGAGCAGTACTTC
TRBJ1-3,NA,TRBV19,NA,CASSRAKSSGSGNTIYF,TGTGCCAGTAGTAGAGCGAAGTCATCAGGCTCTGGAAACACCATATATTTT
TRBJ2-1,NA,TRBV19,NA,CASSLANSYNEQFF,TGTGCCAGTAGTTTGGCAAACTCCTACAATGAGCAGTTCTTC
TRBJ2-3,once,TRBV28,TRBD2,CASSLFPSGDTQYF,TGTGCCAGCAGTTTATTTCCTAGCGGGGATACGCAGTATTTT
TRBJ1-6,NA,TRBV2,TRBD1,CASSVQGSNSPLHF,TGTGCCAGCAGCGTACAGGGGTCTAATTCACCCCTCCACTTT
TRBJ2-2,NA,TRBV7-2,NA,CASSRVAGTQNTGELFF,TGTGCCAGCAGTCGGGTGGCCGGGACGCAGAACACCGGGGAGCTGTTTTTT
TRBJ2-4,NA,TRBV11-2,NA,CASSLGLWQLAKNIQYF,TGTGCCAGCAGCTTAGGTTTGTGGCAGCTAGCCAAAAACATTCAGTACTTC
TRBJ2-1,NA,TRBV6-4,TRBD2,CACLAGEYNEQFF,TGTGCCTGCCTAGCGGGAGAATACAATGAGCAGTTCTTC
TRBJ1-2,once,TRBV3-1/TRBV3-2,NA,CASSQTKGNYGYTF,TGTGCCAGCAGCCAAACAAAGGGGAACTATGGCTACACCTTC
TRBJ1-1,NA,TRBV18,NA,CASSPPNSPTGNTEAFF,TGTGCCAGCTCACCACCGAATTCCCCCACAGGGAACACTGAAGCTTTCTTT
TRBJ1-1,once,TRBV14,NA,CASSQEVGFEAFF,TGTGCCAGCAGTCAGGAAGTTGGGTTCGAAGCTTTCTTT
TRBJ1-2,NA,TRBV10-3,TRBD1,CAISESGQRLYGYTF,TGTGCCATCAGTGAGTCGGGACAGAGGCTCTATGGCTACACCTTC
TRBJ2-3,few,TRBV7-9,TRBD2,CASSPRTSGSKDTQYF,TGTGCCAGCAGCCCTCGGACTAGCGGGAGTAAAGATACGCAGTATTTT
TRBJ2-7,few,TRBV4-1,NA,CASSQVDMGITYEQYF,TGCGCCAGCAGCCAAGTAGACATGGGGATCACCTACGAGCAGTACTTC
TRBJ1-2,NA,TRBV24-1,NA,CATSGGSYGYTF,TGTGCCACCAGTGGGGGTAGTTATGGCTACACCTTC
TRBJ2-5,NA,TRBV11-2,NA,CASSLPGAQYF,TGTGCCAGCAGCTTACCAGGGGCCCAGTACTTC
TRBJ2-3,NA,TRBV7-2,TRBD2,CASSLVSGLSADTQYF,TGTGCCAGCAGCTTAGTCTCGGGACTAAGTGCCGATACGCAGTATTTT
TRBJ1-4,NA,TRBV7-8,TRBD1,CASSGRQGTNEKLFF,TGTGCCAGCAGCGGACGACAGGGGACTAATGAAAAACTGTTTTTT
TRBJ1-5,NA,TRBV5-1,NA,CASSLAGINQPQHF,TGCGCCAGCAGCTTGGCTGGCATCAATCAGCCCCAGCATTTT